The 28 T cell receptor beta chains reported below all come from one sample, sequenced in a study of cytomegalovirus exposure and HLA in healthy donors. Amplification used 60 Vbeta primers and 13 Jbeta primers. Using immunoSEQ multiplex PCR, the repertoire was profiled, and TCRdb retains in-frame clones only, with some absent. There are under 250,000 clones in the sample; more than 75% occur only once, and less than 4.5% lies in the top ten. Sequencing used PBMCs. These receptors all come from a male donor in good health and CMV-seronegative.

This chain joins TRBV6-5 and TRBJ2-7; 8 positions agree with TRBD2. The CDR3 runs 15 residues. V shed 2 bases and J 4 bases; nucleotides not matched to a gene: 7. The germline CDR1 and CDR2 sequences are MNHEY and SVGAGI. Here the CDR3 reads CASSYEGLGLYEQYF. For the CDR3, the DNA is TGTGCCAGCAGTTACGAGGGACTAGGGCTATACGAGCAGTACTTC.

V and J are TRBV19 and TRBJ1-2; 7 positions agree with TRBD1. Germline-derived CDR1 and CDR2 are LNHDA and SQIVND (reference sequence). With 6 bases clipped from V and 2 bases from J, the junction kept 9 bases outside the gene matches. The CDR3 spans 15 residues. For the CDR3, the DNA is TGTGCCAGTAGAGATCGAGGACAGGCCAACTATGGCTACACCTTC. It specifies CASRDRGQANYGYTF.

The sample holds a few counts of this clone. The CDR3 DNA reads TGCGCCAGCAGCTTGGAAAGTGAGGTCTGGGGGCCTCCATATTACAATGAGCAGTTCTTC. It codes for CASSLESEVWGPPYYNEQFF. The chain couples TRBV5-1 to TRBJ2-1, with D perhaps matching TRBD1 (6 bases). The V and J ends lost 0 bases and 4 bases respectively, with 26 bases between them. This CDR3 comprises 20 residues. Germline lookup yields CDR1 SGHRS and CDR2 YFSETQ. Supplemented by reference TRBV5-1 and TRBJ2-1, the full variable domain reads KAGVTQTPRYLIKTRGQQVTLSCSPISGHRSVSWYQQTPGQGLQFLFEYFSETQRNKGNFPGRFSGRQFSNSRSEMNVSTLELGDSALYLCASSLESEVWGPPYYNEQFFGPGTRLTVL.

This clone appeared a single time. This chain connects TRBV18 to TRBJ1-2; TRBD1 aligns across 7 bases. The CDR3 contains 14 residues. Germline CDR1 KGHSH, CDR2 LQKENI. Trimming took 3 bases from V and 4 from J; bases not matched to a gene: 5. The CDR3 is CASSPKQGIYGYTF. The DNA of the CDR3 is TGTGCCAGCTCACCCAAACAGGGGATCTATGGCTACACCTTC.

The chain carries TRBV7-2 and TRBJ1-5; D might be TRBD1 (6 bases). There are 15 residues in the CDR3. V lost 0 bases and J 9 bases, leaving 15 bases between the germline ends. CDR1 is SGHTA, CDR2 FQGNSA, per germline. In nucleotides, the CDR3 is TGTGCCAGCAGCTTAGCCCAGGGGACGGCGCGGCCCCAGCATTTT. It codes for CASSLAQGTARPQHF.

Here the CDR3 reads CASSQDVRVTGELFF. CDR3 nucleotides: TGCGCCAGCAGCCAAGATGTCCGAGTCACCGGGGAGCTGTTTTTT. The chain links TRBV4-1 to TRBJ2-2; D is undetermined. Germline lookup yields CDR1 MGHRA and CDR2 YSYEKL. The CDR3 is 15 residues long. V gave up 0 bases and J gave up 4 bases, with 9 bases separating them.

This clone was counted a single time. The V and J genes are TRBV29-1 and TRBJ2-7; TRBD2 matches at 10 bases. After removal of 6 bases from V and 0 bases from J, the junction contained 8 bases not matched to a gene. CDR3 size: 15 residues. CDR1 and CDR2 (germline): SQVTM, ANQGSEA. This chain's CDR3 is CSVARLAGNSYEQYF. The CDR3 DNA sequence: TGCAGCGTGGCTAGACTAGCGGGCAACTCCTACGAGCAGTACTTC.

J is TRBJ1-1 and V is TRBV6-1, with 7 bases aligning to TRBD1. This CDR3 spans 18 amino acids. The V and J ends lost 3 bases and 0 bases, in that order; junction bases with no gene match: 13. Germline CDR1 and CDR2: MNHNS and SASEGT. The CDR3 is CASSERQGQIRMNTEAFF. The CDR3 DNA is TGTGCCAGCAGTGAGAGACAGGGTCAAATCCGTATGAACACTGAAGCTTTCTTT.

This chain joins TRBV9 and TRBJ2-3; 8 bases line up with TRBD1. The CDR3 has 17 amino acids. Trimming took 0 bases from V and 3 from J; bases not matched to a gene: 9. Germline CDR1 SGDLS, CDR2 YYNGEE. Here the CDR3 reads CASSVDGVRGLTDTQYF. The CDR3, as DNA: TGTGCCAGCAGCGTAGACGGCGTCAGGGGGCTGACAGATACGCAGTATTTT.

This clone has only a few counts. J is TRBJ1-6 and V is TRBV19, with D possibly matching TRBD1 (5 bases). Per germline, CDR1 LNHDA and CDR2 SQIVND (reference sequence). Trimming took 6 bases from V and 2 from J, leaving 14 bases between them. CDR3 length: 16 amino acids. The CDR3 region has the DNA TGTGCCAGTAGCCTCGTCGCAGGGACCTATAATTCACCCCTCCACTTT. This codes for CASSLVAGTYNSPLHF. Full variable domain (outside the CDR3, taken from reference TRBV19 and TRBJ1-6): DGGITQSPKYLFRKEGQNVTLSCEQNLNHDAMYWYRQDPGQGLRLIYYSQIVNDFQKGDIAEGYSVSREKKESFPLTVTSAQKNPTAFYLCASSLVAGTYNSPLHFGNGTRLTVT.

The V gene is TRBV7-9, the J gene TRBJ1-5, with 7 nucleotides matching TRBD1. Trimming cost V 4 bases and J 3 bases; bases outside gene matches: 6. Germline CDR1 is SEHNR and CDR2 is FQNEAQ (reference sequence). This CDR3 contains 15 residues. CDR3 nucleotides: TGTGCCAGCAGCTGGGGGACAGCTAACAATCAGCCCCAGCATTTT. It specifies CASSWGTANNQPQHF.

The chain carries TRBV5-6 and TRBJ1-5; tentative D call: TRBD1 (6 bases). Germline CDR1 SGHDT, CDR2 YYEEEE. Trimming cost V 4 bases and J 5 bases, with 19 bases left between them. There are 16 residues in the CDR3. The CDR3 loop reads CASSLSGGGGHQPQHF. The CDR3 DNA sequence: TGTGCCAGCAGCCTATCCGGAGGGGGGGGCCATCAGCCCCAGCATTTT.

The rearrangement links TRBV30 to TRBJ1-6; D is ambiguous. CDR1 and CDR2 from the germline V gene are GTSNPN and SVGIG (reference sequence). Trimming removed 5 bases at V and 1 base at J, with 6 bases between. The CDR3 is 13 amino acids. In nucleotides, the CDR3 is TGTGCCTGGTCCGGGTCCTATAATTCACCCCTCCACTTT. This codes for CAWSGSYNSPLHF.

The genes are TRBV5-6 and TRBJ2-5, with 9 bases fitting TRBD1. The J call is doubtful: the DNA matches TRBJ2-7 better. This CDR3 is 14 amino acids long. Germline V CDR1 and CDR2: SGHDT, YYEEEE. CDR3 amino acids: CASSPGQGTHEQYF. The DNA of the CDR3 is TGTGCCAGCAGCCCGGGACAGGGTACCCACGAGCAGTACTTC.

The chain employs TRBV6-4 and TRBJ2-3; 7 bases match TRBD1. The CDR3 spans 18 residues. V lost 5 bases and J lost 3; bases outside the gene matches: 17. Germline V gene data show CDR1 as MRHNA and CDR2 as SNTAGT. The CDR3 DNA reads TGTGCCAGCAGTCTCAGAGAGAGACAGGGTATTCGAACAGATACGCAGTATTTT. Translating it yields CASSLRERQGIRTDTQYF.

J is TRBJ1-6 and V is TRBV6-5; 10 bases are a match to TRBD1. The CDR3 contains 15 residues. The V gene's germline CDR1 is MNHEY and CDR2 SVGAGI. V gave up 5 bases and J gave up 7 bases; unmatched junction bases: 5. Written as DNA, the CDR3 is TGTGCCAGCAGTCTTCTGACAGGGGGCAATTCACCCCTCCACTTT. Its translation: CASSLLTGGNSPLHF.

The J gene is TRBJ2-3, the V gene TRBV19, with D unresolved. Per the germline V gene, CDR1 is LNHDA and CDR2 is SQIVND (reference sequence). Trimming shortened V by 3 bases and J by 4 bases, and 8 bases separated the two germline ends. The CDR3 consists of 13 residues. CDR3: CASSIGSSDTQYF. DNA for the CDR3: TGTGCCAGTAGTATCGGTAGCTCAGATACGCAGTATTTT. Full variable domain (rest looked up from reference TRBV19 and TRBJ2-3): DGGITQSPKYLFRKEGQNVTLSCEQNLNHDAMYWYRQDPGQGLRLIYYSQIVNDFQKGDIAEGYSVSREKKESFPLTVTSAQKNPTAFYLCASSIGSSDTQYFGPGTRLTVL.

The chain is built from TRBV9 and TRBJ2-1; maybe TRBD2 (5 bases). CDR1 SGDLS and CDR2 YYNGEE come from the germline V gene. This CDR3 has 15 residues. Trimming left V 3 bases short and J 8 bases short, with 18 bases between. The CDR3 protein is CASSGELLGDHEQFF. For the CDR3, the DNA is TGTGCCAGCAGCGGAGAATTACTGGGAGACCATGAGCAGTTCTTC.

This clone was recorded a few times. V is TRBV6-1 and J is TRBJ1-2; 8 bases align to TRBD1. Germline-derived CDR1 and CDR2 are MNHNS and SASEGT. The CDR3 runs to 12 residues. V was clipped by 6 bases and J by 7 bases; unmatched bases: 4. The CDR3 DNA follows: TGTGCCAGCAGCTGGACAGGGCTTGGCTACACCTTC. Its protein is CASSWTGLGYTF.

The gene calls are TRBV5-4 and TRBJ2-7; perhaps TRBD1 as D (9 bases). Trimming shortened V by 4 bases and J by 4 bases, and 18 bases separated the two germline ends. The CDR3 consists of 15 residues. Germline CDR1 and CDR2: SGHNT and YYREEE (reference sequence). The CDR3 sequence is CASSRGGTGQYEQYF. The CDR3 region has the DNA TGTGCCAGCAGCCGGGGGGGGACAGGGCAATACGAGCAGTACTTC.

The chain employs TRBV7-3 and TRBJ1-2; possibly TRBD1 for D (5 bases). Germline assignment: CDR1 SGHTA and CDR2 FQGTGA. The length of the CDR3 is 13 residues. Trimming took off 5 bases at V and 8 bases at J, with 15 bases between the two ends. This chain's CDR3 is CASSLTGFGGYTF. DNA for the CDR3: TGTGCCAGCAGCCTCACAGGCTTCGGCGGCTACACCTTC.

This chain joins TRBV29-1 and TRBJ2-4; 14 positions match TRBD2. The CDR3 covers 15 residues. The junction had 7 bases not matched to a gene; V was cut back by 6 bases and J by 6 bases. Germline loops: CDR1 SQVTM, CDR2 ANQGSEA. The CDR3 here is CSVDFGTSGRNIQYF. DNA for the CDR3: TGCAGCGTGGATTTTGGGACTAGCGGGAGAAACATTCAGTACTTC.

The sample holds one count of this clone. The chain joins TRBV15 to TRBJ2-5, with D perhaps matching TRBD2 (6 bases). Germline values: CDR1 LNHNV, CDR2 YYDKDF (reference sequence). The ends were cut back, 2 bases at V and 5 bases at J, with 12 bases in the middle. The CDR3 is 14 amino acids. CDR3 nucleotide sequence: TGTGCCACCAGCAGACGGGGGAGTCTGGAGACCCAGTACTTC. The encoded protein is CATSRRGSLETQYF.

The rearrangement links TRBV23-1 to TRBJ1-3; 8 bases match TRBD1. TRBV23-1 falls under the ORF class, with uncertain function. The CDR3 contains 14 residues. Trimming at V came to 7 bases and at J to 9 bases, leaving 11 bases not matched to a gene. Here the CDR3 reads CASTQETGAPTIYF. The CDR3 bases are TGCGCCAGCACCCAAGAGACAGGGGCCCCCACCATATATTTT.

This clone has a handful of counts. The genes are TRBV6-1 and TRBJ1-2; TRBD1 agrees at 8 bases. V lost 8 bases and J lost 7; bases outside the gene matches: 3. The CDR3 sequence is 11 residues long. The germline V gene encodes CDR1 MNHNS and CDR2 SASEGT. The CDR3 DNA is TGTGCCAGCGACCAGGGGGCTGGCTACACCTTC. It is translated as CASDQGAGYTF.

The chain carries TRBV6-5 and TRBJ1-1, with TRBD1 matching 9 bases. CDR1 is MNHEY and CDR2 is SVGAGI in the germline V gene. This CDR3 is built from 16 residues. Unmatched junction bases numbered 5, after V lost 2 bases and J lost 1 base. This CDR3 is CASSYPDRGENTEAFF. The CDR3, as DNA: TGTGCCAGCAGTTACCCAGACAGGGGGGAGAACACTGAAGCTTTCTTT.

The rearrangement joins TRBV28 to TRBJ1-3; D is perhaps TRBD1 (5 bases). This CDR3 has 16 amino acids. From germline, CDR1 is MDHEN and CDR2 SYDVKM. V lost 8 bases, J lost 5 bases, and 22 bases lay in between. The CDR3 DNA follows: TGTGCCAGCGGCCCCCGGGAGCAGGGCGTAAGAAACACCATATATTTT. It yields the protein CASGPREQGVRNTIYF.

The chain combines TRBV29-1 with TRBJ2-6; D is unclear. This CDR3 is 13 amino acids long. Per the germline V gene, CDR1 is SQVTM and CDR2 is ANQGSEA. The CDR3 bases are TGCACCGCTTACGGCGGAGGGGCCAACGTCCTGACTTTC. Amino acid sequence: CTAYGGGANVLTF.